This T cell receptor (beta chain) was recorded in a study of T cell responses to AZD1222 COVID-19 vaccine. Points from the study as a whole: After two AZD1222 doses, spike-specific TCR breadth and depth rose versus day 0. Reportedly, close to half of spike-specific TCRs are directed against unmutated variant regions. Among those given AZD1222, only five or six were seropositive at baseline.

With respect to this clone: Its antigen is unknown.

Libraries were prepared by immunoSEQ multiplex PCR; TCRdb keeps only in-frame clonotypes and omits some of them. The data show 150,000 to 200,000 clones, about 86% seen once. Pooling of second doses given at about 4 or about 12 weeks was done. This CDR3 has 19 residues. V was pared by 0 bases and J by 1 base, with 10 bases of the junction left unmatched. CDR1 and CDR2 (germline): SGDLS, YYNGEE. The sample in question was peripheral blood, obtained 28 days after the second AZD1222 dose. The chain joins TRBV9 to TRBJ2-3; TRBD2 matches at 11 bases. The TCR comes from an adult who received the AZD1222 COVID-19 vaccine. CDR3 bases: TGTGCCAGCAGCGTAGAGATCAGAGGGACTAGCGGAGGCACAGATACGCAGTATTTT. It codes for CASSVEIRGTSGGTDTQYF.